This entry lists 8 T cell receptor beta chains sequenced from one sample in a study of T cell repertoires in cytomegalovirus infection. A single record per CDR3 protein comes from TCRdb applying MiXCR to the reads. Altogether 450,000 to 600,000 distinct CDR3 sequences are present, 11% being singletons, with the ten largest covering 10%. Sequenced input: PBMCs. The receptors come from a human donor in good health (CMV status not recorded). Some clones in this sample may be carry-over from other donors' samples.

Regarding this clonotype: A read error is possible here, since a much larger clone lies one base away. The chain combines TRBV6-2 or TRBV6-3 with TRBJ2-2, with 9 bases lining up with TRBD2. Germline lookup yields CDR1 MNHEY and CDR2 SVGEGT. This CDR3 is 16 amino acids long. This chain's CDR3 is CASSPIAGATTGVLFF. As DNA, the CDR3 is TGTGCCAGCAGTCCTATAGCGGGGGCCACCACCGGGGTGCTGTTTTTT.

Many counts were recorded for this clonotype. The CDR3 DNA is TGTGCCACCAGTGATTGGGGCCTCCGGGGTCGCGGCAACAATGAGCAGTTCTTC. Encoded protein: CATSDWGLRGRGNNEQFF. The gene calls are TRBV24-1 and TRBJ2-1, with D perhaps TRBD1 or TRBD2 (5 bases each). This CDR3 is built from 18 residues. The germline V gene encodes CDR1 KGHDR and CDR2 SFDVKD. The germline V and J ends were trimmed by 2 bases and 5 bases, with 21 bases remaining between them.

This clonotype was seen more than once but under ten times. The gene calls are TRBV7-6 and TRBJ2-1; 14 bases are a match to TRBD2. Germline trimming cut 1 base from V and 5 bases from J; bases unmatched to any gene: 1. The germline CDR1 and CDR2 sequences are SGHVS and FNYEAQ. This CDR3 comprises 16 residues. CDR3 loop: CASSLETSGGDNEQFF. CDR3 DNA sequence: TGTGCCAGCAGCTTAGAGACTAGCGGGGGGGACAATGAGCAGTTCTTC.

The chain recombines TRBV5-1 with TRBJ2-6; the match to TRBD1 covers 11 bases. Germline V gene data show CDR1 as SGHRS and CDR2 as YFSETQ. The CDR3 runs to 17 residues. Trimming took 3 bases from V and 0 from J; bases not matched to a gene: 2. The CDR3: CASSSGTGGSGANVLTF. The CDR3 DNA is TGCGCCAGCAGCTCCGGGACAGGGGGCTCTGGGGCCAACGTCCTGACTTTC.

The chain has TRBV20-1 and TRBJ2-2, with 10 bases that match TRBD2. J was trimmed by 5 bases and V by 2 bases; bases with no gene match: 5. Germline V gene data show CDR1 as DFQATT and CDR2 as SNEGSKA (reference sequence). This CDR3 contains 15 residues. The CDR3 reads CSARFPGLATGELFF. Here the CDR3 DNA reads TGCAGTGCTAGATTCCCGGGACTAGCGACCGGGGAGCTGTTTTTT.

This clonotype showed up just a few times. V gene TRBV3-1 combines with J gene TRBJ2-1; D may be TRBD1 (6 bases). Germline V gives CDR1 LGHDT, CDR2 YNNKEL (reference sequence). V was pared by 0 bases and J by 8 bases, with 8 bases between. This CDR3 is 13 amino acids long. The CDR3 DNA reads as TGTGCCAGCAGCCAAGACAGGGGCCATGAGCAGTTCTTC. This sequence encodes CASSQDRGHEQFF.

This clonotype has a count of ten or more. The chain couples TRBV11-1 to TRBJ1-1, with D possibly being TRBD1 (6 bases). The CDR3 runs 15 residues. Trimming removed 1 base at V and 0 bases at J, with 9 bases between. Germline V CDR1 and CDR2: SGHAT, FQDESV (reference sequence). The CDR3 region has the DNA TGTGCCAGCAGCTTAGAGTCAGGGGTGAACACTGAAGCTTTCTTT. Translation: CASSLESGVNTEAFF.

This rearrangement joins TRBV25-1 to TRBJ1-1, with TRBD1 matching 9 bases. With V trimmed by 1 base and J by 4 bases, 4 bases remained unmatched. The germline gives CDR1 MGHDK, CDR2 SYGVNS. The CDR3 length is 15 residues. CDR3 sequence reads: CASSELTGGGTEAFF. The DNA of the CDR3 is TGTGCCAGCAGTGAATTGACAGGGGGAGGCACTGAAGCTTTCTTT.